This T cell receptor beta chain was sequenced for a study of cytomegalovirus exposure and HLA in healthy donors (dated by TCRdb to the late 2010s). General notes on the study: In an earlier analysis of about 560 of the donors, 250 to 350 Gb of sequence data and 117 million unique TCR beta sequences from 150 million to 200 million T cells were reported. Roughly 290 gigabases of sequencing data and around 80 million unique TCR sequences made up an early release that covered nearly 650 HLA-typed donors. The genetic ancestry cluster associated with self-reported Caucasian donors included about 84% of the approximately 400 genotyped donors. The aim of the study was to test whether cataloging public T cell receptors could identify signatures of past pathogen exposure. Using immunosequencing, the study profiled T cell repertoires from about 650 subjects and related those repertoires to cytomegalovirus serostatus. Besides the first cohort of 666 subjects, a separate validation cohort made up of over a hundred different subjects was used. To predict cytomegalovirus infection status, the study combined high-throughput TCR immunosequencing, statistical association of individual TCRs with disease status, and machine learning. A later analysis re-analyzed previously published TCR beta repertoires from roughly 690 donors and added high-resolution HLA genotyping to study TCR occurrence patterns. The later analysis used no new phenotypic data to find candidate immune exposures, relying instead on TCR beta sequences and their occurrence across donors. In an earlier analysis of 500 to 650 of the donors, high-throughput TCR beta sequencing was used to judge whether each TCR beta V gene segment behaved as functional or pseudogenic. Donor age, sex, ethnicity and CMV serostatus were compiled alongside the repertoire data. A later genetic analysis took genome-wide SNP genotypes for about three fifths of the roughly 700 donors and used that subset as a discovery cohort. Every discovery cohort repertoire had been produced on one sequencing platform. HLA typing covered class I and class II loci at four-digit resolution. Typing coverage varied by locus: roughly 620-640 donors for A, B, C, DRB1 and DQB1; under 550 for DQA1; over 600 for DPA1; approximately 490 for DPB1. A handful of DR-DQ haplotypes were handled as single units for association and clustering because linkage in the cohort was strong. Among some 410 genotyped donors of the cohort, an average of around 240,000 unique TCR beta nucleotide sequences were sequenced per donor, around 20% of them non-productive.

Library creation used the immunoSEQ multiplex PCR assay. A mixture of 60 forward primers for TCR Vbeta segments and 13 reverse primers for TCR Jbeta segments was used in the multiplex PCR. The CDR3 region of rearranged TCR beta genes was amplified from genomic DNA by a multiplex PCR assay. On the Illumina HiSeq System, the amplified TCR beta libraries were sequenced as 87-base-pair reads. The authors' analysis ran thus. Across the 640 or so repertoires, a later analysis counted tens of millions of unique TCR beta chains, some 11 million of which were shared by at least two donors. Raw reads were error-corrected and collapsed into unique sequences by a nearest-neighbor algorithm in which closely related sequences were merged to remove PCR and sequencing errors. To assign V, D and J gene segments, CDR3 sequences were aligned to IMGT reference sequences. Each retained sequence needed at least a six-nucleotide match to both a V gene segment and a J gene segment. Rearrangements were classified as productive when the CDR3 lacked stop codons and remained in frame with V and J, and all other rearrangements were classified as non-productive. CDR3 was defined according to IMGT convention as the region running from the second conserved V-encoded cysteine to the conserved J-encoded phenylalanine. In an earlier analysis of around 570 of the donors, sequences lacking an unambiguous match to a single V gene segment were excluded. In an earlier analysis of almost 600 of the donors, a V segment was called functional when productive rearrangements were above 56.7%, and segregating when the standard deviation between donors exceeded 5%. A statistical classification framework was developed to diagnose cytomegalovirus status using the catalog of TCR beta chain sequences. A later analysis assigned V and J genes by comparing TCR nucleotide sequences with IMGT/GENE-DB human TR gene sequences. The TCRdist pipeline was used in a later analysis to assign CDR3 sequences and most-parsimonious VDJ recombination scenarios. In a later analysis, each TCR beta chain was defined by its CDR3 amino acid sequence together with its V-gene family, and reads lacking a unique V-gene family were excluded. To address suspected cross-contamination and a sequencing artifact, a later analysis removed approximately 600 highly shared, low-generation-probability nucleotide sequences. A later analysis calculated a clonal expansion index for each public chain from normalized within-repertoire ranks of inferred template counts. In a later analysis, generation probabilities were computed with a VDJ recombination model fitted to out-of-frame rearrangements, and the resulting probabilities were checked against IGoR. In a later analysis, TCR-TCR, TCR-HLA and TCR-CMV co-occurrence was scored with hypergeometric tests, and a repertoire-size bias correction was applied to TCR pairs. To estimate false discovery rates, a later analysis permuted the HLA or CMV assignments 20 times. In a later analysis, co-occurring TCRs were grouped with DBSCAN, and TCRdist sequence similarity was added when clustering was performed within HLA-allele-positive subsets. Co-occurrence clustering excluded repertoires with fewer than 30,000 or more than 120,000 public chains, plus five with anomalous nucleotide sharing. TCRdb stores this immuneACCESS table with in-frame sequences only. Part of the clones is absent; in the studies checked, under half of the shortfall reflects unresolved V genes, and no reason is known for the rest. The V and J calls and clone size were taken over from that table, and D and trimming were inferred from the DNA. The sample profile shows 100,000 to 150,000 clones; approximately 80% of them were found once. 0.24% of the sample is in the top ten clones.

The cohort comprised approximately 700 healthy bone marrow donors. Cohort members were all nominally healthy when sampled, although unrecorded immune exposures were likely present. The donor tested CMV seronegative and was one of the 352 seronegative cohort members. A peripheral blood sample was provided by each donor, and peripheral blood mononuclear cells were used for TCR beta sequencing. The Qiagen DNeasy Blood Extraction Kit was used to extract genomic DNA from the blood cell samples. On this clone: There is no known antigen for this receptor. Base qualities are not provided; no much larger clone lies one nucleotide away.

Broader findings and caveats from the paper: Most TCR sequences were observed very rarely across donors, whereas some public TCRs were present in many individuals. The presence/absence analyses assumed that sequencing depth was roughly uniform across donors, and that assumption may not be true. An earlier analysis of some 590 of the donors showed that most TCR beta V segments appeared in productive rearrangements either about 87% or about 30% of the time, which broadly matched IMGT annotations. An association between a missense DCLRE1C variant and V-gene and J-gene trimming of TCR beta chains was found in a later genetic analysis and replicated in an independent cohort. The classifier was reported to diagnose cytomegalovirus status with high specificity and sensitivity in both the original cohort and the validation cohort. According to a later genetic analysis, donors in an Asian-associated ancestry cluster had fewer N-insertions in productive TCRs than the approximately 690-donor mean. A group of highly shared sequence variants was considered likely to be a technical artifact of the sequencing pipeline. A further reported finding was that TCR beta sequences accurately predicted the HLA-A and HLA-B alleles for most subjects in the first cohort. This cohort had only TCR beta chains sequenced, and the lack of alpha or paired-chain data limited which features could be detected. Linkage disequilibrium might explain the correlated functional status among segregating V segments, but an unknown experimental factor could not be excluded. Because counts were too low, 15 to 20 rarely observed V segments, including chromosome 9 orphons, were excluded from the earlier analysis of some 590 of the donors. A total of roughly 160 TCR beta chains were listed by the study as associated with cytomegalovirus. According to the authors, the approach could potentially be generalized to other disease states and immunological phenotypes. In vitro tests confirmed that a few of the cytomegalovirus-associated TCR beta chains recognize cytomegalovirus antigens. Most CMV-associated TCR beta chains appeared to be HLA-restricted in a later analysis, and the HLA associations seemed to be driven largely by CMV exposure. The only immune exposure information available for the cohort was CMV serostatus. Specific HLA alleles were associated with more than 15,000 TCR beta sequences at a false discovery rate of 0.05 in a later analysis. HLA typing was unavailable for some donors at each locus, so association tests used only the typed subset. In a later analysis, the rate of TCR association differed among HLA loci, with DRB1 alleles having the most associated TCRs and HLA-C alleles having the fewest. Compared with equally common non-associated chains, HLA-associated TCR beta chains in a later analysis were more clonally expanded and had lower generation probabilities. Several of the top co-occurrence clusters appeared to be linked to parvovirus B19, influenza, CMV and Epstein-Barr virus, according to a later analysis. When HLA alleles, especially DR and DQ, strongly co-occurred, TCR associations were difficult to assign to individual alleles.

The sequenced sample was PBMCs. The TCR was taken from a man aged 50 to 59 in good health and CMV-seronegative.

The DNA sequence follows: TGTGCCAGCAGCTTGGATCGGGAGAACACTGAAGCTTTCTTT. This codes for CASSLDRENTEAFF. The sequence links TRBV5-6 to TRBJ1-1; a confident D gene designation cannot be given. A distance of 7 bases separates the germline ends of V and J, which lose 0 bases and 1 base respectively. The CDR3 sequence holds 14 residues, the cysteine and phenylalanine included. Just the 42-base CDR3 DNA is kept, in frame starting at base 1. The germline V gene gives CDR1 as SGHDT and CDR2 as YYEEEE.